The clone carrying this T cell receptor (beta chain) came up a few times. Antigen unknown. Before the COVID-19 pandemic, during about 2010-2018, CD4+ T cells were taken from unexposed donors. The data originate from a study of CD4 T cells in relation to SARS-CoV-2 and coronaviruses. General study points: Around 62% of donors had memory CD4+ clonotypes crossrecognizing SARS-CoV-2 and common cold coronavirus spike.

The assay was immunoSEQ multiplex PCR, and TCRdb's table has in-frame clones only and misses some. The sample has approximately 70,000 clones, 93% seen once. This clonotype was sampled from a human donor in good health. Sequencing input: naive CD4+ T cells from PBMCs. As for subset: naive CD4+ T cells isolated by negative enrichment.

The DNA for the CDR3 is TGTGCCAGTAGTAAGGGACGGTCTTTGGGCGAGCAGTACTTC. It encodes CASSKGRSLGEQYF. The chain combines TRBV19 with TRBJ2-7, with D perhaps being TRBD1 or TRBD2 (5 bases each). V was trimmed by 4 bases and J by 6 bases, leaving 16 bases between them. Germline CDR1 is LNHDA and CDR2 is SQIVND (reference sequence). The CDR3 runs 14 residues.